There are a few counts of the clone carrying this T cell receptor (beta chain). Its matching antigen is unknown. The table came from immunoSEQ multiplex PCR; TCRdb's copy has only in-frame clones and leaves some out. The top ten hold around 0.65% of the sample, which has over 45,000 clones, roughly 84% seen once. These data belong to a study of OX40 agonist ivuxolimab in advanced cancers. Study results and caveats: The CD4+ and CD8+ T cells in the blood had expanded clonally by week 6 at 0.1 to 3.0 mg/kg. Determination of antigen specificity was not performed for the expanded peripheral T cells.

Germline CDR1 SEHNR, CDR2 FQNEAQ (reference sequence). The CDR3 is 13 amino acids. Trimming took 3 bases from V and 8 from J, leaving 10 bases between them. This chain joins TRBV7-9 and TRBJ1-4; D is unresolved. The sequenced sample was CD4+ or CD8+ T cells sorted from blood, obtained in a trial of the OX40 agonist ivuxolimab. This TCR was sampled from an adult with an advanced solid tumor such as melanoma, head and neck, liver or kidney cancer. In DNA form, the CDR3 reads TGTGCCAGCAGCTTCGGCGGCGTAGAAAAACTGTTTTTT. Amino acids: CASSFGGVEKLFF. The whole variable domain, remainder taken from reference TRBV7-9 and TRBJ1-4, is DTGVSQNPRHKITKRGQNVTFRCDPISEHNRLYWYRQTLGQGPEFLTYFQNEAQLEKSRLLSDRFSAERPKGSFSTLEIQRTEQGDSAMYLCASSFGGVEKLFFGSGTQLSVL.